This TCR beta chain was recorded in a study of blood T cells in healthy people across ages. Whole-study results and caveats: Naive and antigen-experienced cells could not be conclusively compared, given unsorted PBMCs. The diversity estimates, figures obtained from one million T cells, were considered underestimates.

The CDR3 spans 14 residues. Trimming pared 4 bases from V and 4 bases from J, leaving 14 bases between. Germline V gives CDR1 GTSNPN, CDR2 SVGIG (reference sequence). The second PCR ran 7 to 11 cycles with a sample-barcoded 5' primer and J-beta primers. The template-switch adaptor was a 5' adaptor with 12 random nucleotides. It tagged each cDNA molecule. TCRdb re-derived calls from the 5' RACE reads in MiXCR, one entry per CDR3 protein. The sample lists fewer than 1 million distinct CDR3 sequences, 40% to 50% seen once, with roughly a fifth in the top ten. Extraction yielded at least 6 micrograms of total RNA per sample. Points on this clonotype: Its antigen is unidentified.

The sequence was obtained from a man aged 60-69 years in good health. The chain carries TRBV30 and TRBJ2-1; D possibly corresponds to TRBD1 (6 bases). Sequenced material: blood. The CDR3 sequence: CAWKVGQTYNEQFF. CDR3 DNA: TGTGCCTGGAAGGTCGGACAGACGTACAATGAGCAGTTCTTC. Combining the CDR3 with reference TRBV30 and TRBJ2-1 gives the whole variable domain SQTIHQWPATLVQPVGSPLSLECTVEGTSNPNLYWYRQAAGRGLQLLFYSVGIGQISSEVPQNLSASRPQDRQFILSSKKLLLSDSGFYLCAWKVGQTYNEQFFGPGTRLTVL.